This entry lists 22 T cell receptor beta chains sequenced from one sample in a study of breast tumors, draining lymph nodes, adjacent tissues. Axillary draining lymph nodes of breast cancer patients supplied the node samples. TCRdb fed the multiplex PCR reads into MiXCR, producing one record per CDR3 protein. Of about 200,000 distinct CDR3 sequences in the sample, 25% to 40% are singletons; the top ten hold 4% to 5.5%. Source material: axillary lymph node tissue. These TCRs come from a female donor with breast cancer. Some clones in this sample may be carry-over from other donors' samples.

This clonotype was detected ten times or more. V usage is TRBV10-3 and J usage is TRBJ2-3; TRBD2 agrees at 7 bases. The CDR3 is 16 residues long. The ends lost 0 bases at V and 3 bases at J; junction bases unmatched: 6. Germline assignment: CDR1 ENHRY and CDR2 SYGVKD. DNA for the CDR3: TGTGCCATCAGTGAGTCGATCACGGGAGGTACAGATACGCAGTATTTT. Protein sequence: CAISESITGGTDTQYF.

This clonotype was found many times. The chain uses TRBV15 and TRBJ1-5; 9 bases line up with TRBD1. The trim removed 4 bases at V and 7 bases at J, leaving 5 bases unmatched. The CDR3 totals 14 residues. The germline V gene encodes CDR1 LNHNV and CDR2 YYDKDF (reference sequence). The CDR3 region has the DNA TGTGCCACCAGCATCACAGGGGGCAGGCAGCCCCAGCATTTT. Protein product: CATSITGGRQPQHF.

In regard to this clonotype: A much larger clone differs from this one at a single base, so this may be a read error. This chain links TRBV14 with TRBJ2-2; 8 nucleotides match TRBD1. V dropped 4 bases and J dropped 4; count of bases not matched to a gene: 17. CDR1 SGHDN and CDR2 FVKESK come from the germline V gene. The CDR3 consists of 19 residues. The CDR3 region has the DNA TGTGCCAGCAGCCCGTATACCGGGACAGGAGATGCGACCACCGGGGAGCTGTTTTTT. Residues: CASSPYTGTGDATTGELFF.

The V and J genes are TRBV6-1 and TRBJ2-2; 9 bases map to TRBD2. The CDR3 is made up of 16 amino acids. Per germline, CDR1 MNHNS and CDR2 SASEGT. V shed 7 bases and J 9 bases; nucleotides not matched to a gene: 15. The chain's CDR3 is CASTTGTSQGSRELFF. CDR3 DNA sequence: TGTGCCAGCACGACCGGGACTAGCCAGGGTTCCAGGGAGCTGTTTTTT.

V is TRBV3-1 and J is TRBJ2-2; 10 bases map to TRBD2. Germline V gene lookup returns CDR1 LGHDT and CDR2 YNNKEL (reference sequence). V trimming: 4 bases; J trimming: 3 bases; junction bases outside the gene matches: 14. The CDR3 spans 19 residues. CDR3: CASSLYGGPSGSHTGELFF. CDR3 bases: TGTGCCAGCAGCCTTTACGGGGGCCCTAGCGGGAGTCACACCGGGGAGCTGTTTTTT. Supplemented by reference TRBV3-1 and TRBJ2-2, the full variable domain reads DTAVSQTPKYLVTQMGNDKSIKCEQNLGHDTMYWYKQDSKKFLKIMFSYNNKELIINETVPNRFSPKSPDKAHLNLHINSLELGDSAVYFCASSLYGGPSGSHTGELFFGEGSRLTVL.

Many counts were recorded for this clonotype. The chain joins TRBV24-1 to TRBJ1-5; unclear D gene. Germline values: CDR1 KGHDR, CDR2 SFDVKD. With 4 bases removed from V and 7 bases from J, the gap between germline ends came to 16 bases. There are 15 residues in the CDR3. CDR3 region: CATSDPRQTQQPQHF. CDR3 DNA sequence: TGTGCCACCAGTGACCCCCGGCAGACGCAACAGCCCCAGCATTTT.

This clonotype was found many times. CDR3 sequence reads: CSVEYGPYEQYF. Written as DNA, the CDR3 is TGCAGCGTTGAGTACGGGCCCTACGAGCAGTACTTC. The chain links TRBV29-1 to TRBJ2-7; D not resolved. This CDR3 spans 12 amino acids. V lost 3 bases, J lost 2 bases, and 8 bases lay in between. Germline CDR1 is SQVTM and CDR2 is ANQGSEA.

CDR3 DNA: TGTGCCAGCACGAGGGCCCAACAAACTGAAGCTTTCTTT. Its translation is CASTRAQQTEAFF. The genes are TRBV6-1 and TRBJ1-1, with D hard to call. Trimming pared 7 bases from V and 5 bases from J, leaving 14 bases between. This CDR3 comprises 13 residues. Germline CDR1 MNHNS, CDR2 SASEGT.

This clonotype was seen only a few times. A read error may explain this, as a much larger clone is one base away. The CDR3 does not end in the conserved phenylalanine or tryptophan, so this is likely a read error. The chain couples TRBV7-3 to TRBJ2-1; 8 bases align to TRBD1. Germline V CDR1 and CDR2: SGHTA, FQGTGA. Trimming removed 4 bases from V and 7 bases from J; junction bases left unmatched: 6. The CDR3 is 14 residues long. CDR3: CASSSGTGLNEQFL. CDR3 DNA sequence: TGTGCCAGCAGCTCCGGGACAGGTCTAAATGAGCAGTTCCTC.

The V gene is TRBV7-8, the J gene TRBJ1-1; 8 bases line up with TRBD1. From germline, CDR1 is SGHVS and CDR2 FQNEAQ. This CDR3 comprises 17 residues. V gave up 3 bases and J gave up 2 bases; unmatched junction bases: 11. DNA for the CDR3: TGTGCCAGCAGCTTGAGGGAGACAGGGGAATTTAACACTGAAGCTTTCTTT. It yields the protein CASSLRETGEFNTEAFF. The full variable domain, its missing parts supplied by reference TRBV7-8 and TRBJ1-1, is GAGVSQSPRYKVAKRGQDVALRCDPISGHVSLFWYQQALGQGPEFLTYFQNEAQLDKSGLPSDRFFAERPEGSVSTLKIQRTQQEDSAVYLCASSLRETGEFNTEAFFGQGTRLTVV.

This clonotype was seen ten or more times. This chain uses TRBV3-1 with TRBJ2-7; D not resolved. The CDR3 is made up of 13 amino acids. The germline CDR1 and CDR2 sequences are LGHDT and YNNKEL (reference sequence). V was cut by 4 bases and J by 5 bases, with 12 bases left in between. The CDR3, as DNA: TGTGCCAGCAGCCCGAGTTCCCTCCACGAGCAGTACTTC. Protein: CASSPSSLHEQYF.

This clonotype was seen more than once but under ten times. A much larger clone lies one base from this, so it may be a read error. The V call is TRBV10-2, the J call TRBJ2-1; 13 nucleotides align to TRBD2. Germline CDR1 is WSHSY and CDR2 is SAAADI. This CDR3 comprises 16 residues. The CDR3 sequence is CASSGPLAGGRNGQFF. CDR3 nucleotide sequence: TGCGCCAGCAGTGGCCCACTAGCGGGAGGGCGGAATGGGCAGTTCTTC.

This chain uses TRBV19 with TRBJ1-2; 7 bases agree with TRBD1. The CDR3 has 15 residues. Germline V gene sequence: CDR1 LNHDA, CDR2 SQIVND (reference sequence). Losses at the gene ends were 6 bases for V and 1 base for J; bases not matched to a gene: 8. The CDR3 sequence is CASRIDRVGNYGYTF. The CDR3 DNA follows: TGTGCCAGTAGGATTGACAGGGTGGGTAACTATGGCTACACCTTC.

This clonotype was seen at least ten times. This CDR3 is CASSPREFVPYEQYF. The DNA for the CDR3 is TGCGCCAGCAGCCCCCGGGAGTTCGTTCCCTACGAGCAGTACTTC. The chain combines TRBV5-1 with TRBJ2-7, with D possibly being TRBD2 (6 bases). Germline V gene data show CDR1 as SGHRS and CDR2 as YFSETQ. The V end lost 4 bases, the J end lost 2 bases, and 16 bases lay between the germline ends. This CDR3 is built from 15 residues.

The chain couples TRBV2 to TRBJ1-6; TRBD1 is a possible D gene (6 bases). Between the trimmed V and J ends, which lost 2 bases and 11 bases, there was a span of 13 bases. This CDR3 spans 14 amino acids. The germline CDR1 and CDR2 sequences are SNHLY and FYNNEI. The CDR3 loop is CASSEQGSHPPLHF. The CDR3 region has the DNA TGTGCCAGCAGTGAACAGGGGTCCCATCCACCCCTCCACTTT.

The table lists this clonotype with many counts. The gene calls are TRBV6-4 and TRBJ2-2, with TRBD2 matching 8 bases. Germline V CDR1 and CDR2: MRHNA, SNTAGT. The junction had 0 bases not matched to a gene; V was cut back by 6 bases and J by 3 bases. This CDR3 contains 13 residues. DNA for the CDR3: TGTGCCAGCAGCGGGGGGGACACCGGGGAGCTGTTTTTT. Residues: CASSGGDTGELFF.

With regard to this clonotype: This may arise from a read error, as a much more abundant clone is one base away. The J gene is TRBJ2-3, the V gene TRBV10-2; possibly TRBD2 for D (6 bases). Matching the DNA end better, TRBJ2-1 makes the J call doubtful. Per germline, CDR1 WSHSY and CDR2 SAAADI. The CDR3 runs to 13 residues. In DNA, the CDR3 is TGCGCCAGCAGTGTGGAGCTAGCGAATGAGCAGTTCTTC. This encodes CASSVELANEQFF.

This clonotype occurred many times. Here the CDR3 DNA reads TGCGCCAGCAGCCAAGACCTTAGGGGCACAGATACGCAGTATTTT. It encodes CASSQDLRGTDTQYF. The genes are TRBV4-3 and TRBJ2-3; D is undetermined. Germline loops: CDR1 LGHNA, CDR2 YSLEER. The CDR3 has 15 residues. With 0 bases removed from V and 1 base from J, the gap between germline ends came to 8 bases.

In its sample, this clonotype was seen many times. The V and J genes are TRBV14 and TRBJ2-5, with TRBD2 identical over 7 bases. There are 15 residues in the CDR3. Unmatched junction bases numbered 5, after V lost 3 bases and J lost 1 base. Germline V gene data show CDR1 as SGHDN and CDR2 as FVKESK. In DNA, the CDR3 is TGTGCCAGCAGCCAGTCGGCTAGCGGCCAAGAGACCCAGTACTTC. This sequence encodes CASSQSASGQETQYF. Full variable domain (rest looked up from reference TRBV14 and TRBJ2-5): EAGVTQFPSHSVIEKGQTVTLRCDPISGHDNLYWYRRVMGKEIKFLLHFVKESKQDESGMPNNRFLAERTGGTYSTLKVQPAELEDSGVYFCASSQSASGQETQYFGPGTRLLVL.

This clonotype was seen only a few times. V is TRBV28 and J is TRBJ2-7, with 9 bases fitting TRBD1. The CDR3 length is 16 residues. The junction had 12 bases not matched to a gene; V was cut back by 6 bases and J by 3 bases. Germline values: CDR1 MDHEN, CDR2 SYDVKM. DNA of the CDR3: TGTGCCAGCAGAGAGTGGGGCGGGACAGGGATCTACGAGCAGTACTTC. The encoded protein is CASREWGGTGIYEQYF.

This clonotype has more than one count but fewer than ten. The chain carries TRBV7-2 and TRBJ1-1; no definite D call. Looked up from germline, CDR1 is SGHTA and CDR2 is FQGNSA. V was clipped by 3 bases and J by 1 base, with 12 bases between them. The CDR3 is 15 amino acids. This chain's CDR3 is CASSFGSRWNTEAFF. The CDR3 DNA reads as TGTGCCAGCAGCTTTGGGAGCAGGTGGAACACTGAAGCTTTCTTT.

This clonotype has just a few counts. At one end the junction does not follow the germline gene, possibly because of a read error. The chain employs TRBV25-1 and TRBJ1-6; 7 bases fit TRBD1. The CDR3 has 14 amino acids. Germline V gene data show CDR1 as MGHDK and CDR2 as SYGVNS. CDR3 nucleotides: TGTGCCAGCAGCGCGGACAGGCGGAATTCCCCCCTCCACTTT. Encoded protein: CASSADRRNSPLHF.